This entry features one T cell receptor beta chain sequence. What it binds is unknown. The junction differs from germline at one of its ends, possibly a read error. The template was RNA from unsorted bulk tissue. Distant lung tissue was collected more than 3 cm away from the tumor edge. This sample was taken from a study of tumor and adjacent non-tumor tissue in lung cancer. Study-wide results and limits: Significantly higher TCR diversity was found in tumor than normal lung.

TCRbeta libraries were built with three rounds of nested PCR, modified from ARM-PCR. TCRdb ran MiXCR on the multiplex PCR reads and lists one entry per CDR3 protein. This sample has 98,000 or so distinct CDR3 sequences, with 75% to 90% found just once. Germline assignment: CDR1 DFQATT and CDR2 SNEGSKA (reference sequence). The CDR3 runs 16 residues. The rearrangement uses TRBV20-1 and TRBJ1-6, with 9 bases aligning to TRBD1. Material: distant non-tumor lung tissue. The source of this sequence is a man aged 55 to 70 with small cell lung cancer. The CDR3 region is CCAPETVTGGFSPLHF. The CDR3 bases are TGCTGTGCTCCCGAGACCGTGACAGGGGGATTTTCACCCCTCCACTTT.